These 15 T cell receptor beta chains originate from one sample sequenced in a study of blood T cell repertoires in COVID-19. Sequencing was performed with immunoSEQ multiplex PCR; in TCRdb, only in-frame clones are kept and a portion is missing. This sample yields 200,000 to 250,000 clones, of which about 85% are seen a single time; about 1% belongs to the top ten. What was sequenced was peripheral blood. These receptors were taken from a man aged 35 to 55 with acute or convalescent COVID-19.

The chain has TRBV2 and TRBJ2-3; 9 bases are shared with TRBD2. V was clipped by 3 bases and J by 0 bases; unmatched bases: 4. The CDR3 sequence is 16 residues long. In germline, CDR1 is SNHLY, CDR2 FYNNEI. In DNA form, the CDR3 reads TGTGCCAGCAGTGAGTTAGCGGGGGTGAGCACAGATACGCAGTATTTT. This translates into CASSELAGVSTDTQYF.

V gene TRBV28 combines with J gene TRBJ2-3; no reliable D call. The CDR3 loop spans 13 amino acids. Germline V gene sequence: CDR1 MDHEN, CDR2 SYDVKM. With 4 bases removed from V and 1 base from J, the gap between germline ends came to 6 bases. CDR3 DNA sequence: TGTGCCAGCAGTTATCTCCGCACAGATACGCAGTATTTT. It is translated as CASSYLRTDTQYF.

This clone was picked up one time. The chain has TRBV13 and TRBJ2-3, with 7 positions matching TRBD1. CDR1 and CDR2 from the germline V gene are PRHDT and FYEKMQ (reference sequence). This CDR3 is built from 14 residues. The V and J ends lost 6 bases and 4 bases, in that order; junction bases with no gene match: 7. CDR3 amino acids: CASRYNRGADTQYF. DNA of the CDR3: TGTGCCAGCAGATATAACAGGGGTGCAGATACGCAGTATTTT.

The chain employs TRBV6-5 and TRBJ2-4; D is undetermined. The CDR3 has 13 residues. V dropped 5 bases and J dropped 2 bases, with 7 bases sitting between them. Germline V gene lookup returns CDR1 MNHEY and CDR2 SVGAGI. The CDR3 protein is CASSQTTKNIQYF. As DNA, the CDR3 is TGTGCCAGCAGTCAAACTACCAAAAACATTCAGTACTTC.

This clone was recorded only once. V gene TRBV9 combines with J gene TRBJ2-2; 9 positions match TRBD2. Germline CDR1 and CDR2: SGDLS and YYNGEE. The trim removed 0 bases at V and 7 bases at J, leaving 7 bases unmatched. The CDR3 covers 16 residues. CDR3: CASSVGLAVSIGELFF. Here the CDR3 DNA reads TGTGCCAGCAGCGTAGGACTAGCGGTGAGCATCGGGGAGCTGTTTTTT. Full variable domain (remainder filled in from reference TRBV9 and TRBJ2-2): DSGVTQTPKHLITATGQRVTLRCSPRSGDLSVYWYQQSLDQGLQFLIQYYNGEERAKGNILERFSAQQFPDLHSELNLSSLELGDSALYFCASSVGLAVSIGELFFGEGSRLTVL.

For the CDR3, the DNA is TGTGCCAGCAGCACGCCTGCATTGCAGGATGAGCAGTTCTTC. Residues: CASSTPALQDEQFF. This chain connects TRBV7-8 to TRBJ2-1; D is ambiguous. The CDR3 has 14 residues. Germline values: CDR1 SGHVS, CDR2 FQNEAQ. Trimming took 5 bases from V and 8 from J, leaving 16 bases between them.

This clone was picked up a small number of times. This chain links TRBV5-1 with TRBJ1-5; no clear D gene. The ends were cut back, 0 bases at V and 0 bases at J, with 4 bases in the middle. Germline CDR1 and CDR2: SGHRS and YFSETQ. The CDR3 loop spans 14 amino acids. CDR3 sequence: CASSLGVSNQPQHF. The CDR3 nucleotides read TGCGCCAGCAGCTTGGGAGTTAGCAATCAGCCCCAGCATTTT. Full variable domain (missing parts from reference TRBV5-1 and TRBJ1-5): KAGVTQTPRYLIKTRGQQVTLSCSPISGHRSVSWYQQTPGQGLQFLFEYFSETQRNKGNFPGRFSGRQFSNSRSEMNVSTLELGDSALYLCASSLGVSNQPQHFGDGTRLSIL.

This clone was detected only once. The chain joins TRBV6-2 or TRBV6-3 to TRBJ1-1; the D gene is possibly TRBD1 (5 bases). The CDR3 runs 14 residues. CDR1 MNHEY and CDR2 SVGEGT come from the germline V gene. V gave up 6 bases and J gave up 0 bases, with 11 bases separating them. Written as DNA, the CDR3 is TGTGCCAGCAGCCCCGTAGGGGTGAACACTGAAGCTTTCTTT. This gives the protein CASSPVGVNTEAFF.

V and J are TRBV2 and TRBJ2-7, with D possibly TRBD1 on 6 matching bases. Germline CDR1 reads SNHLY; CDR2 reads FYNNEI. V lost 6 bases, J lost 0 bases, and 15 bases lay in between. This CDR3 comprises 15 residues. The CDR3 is CASRSRDISSYEQYF. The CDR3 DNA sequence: TGTGCCAGCAGATCCCGGGACATCAGCTCCTACGAGCAGTACTTC.

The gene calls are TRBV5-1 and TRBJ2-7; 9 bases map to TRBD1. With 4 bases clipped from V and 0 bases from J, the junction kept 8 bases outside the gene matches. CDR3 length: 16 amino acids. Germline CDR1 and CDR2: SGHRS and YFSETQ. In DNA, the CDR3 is TGCGCCAGCAGCGCGGGACAGGGTGATTACTCCTACGAGCAGTACTTC. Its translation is CASSAGQGDYSYEQYF. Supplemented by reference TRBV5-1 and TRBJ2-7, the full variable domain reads KAGVTQTPRYLIKTRGQQVTLSCSPISGHRSVSWYQQTPGQGLQFLFEYFSETQRNKGNFPGRFSGRQFSNSRSEMNVSTLELGDSALYLCASSAGQGDYSYEQYFGPGTRLTVT.

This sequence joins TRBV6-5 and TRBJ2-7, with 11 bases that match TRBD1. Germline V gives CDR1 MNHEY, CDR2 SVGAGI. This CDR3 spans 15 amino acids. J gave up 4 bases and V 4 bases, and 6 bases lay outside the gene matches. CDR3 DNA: TGTGCCAGCAGTTTATCGGGACAGGGGGAATACGAGCAGTACTTC. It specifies CASSLSGQGEYEQYF.

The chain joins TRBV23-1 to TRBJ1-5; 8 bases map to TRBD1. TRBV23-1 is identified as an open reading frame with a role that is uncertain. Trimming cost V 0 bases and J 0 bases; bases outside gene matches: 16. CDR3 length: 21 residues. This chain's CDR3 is CASSQSTSPRTGSFSNQPQHF. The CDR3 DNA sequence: TGCGCCAGCAGTCAATCGACGTCCCCTAGGACAGGGTCTTTTAGCAATCAGCCCCAGCATTTT.

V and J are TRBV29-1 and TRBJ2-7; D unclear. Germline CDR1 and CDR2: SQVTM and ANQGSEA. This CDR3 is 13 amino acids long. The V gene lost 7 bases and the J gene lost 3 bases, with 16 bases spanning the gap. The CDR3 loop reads CSAASGPLYEQYF. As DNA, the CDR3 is TGCAGCGCCGCGTCTGGGCCTCTCTACGAGCAGTACTTC.

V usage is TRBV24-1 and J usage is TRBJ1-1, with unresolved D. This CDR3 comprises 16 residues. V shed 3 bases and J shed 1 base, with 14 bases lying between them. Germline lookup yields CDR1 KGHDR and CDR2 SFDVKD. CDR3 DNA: TGTGCCACCAGTGATCCCTCAGCGTCCTCGAACACTGAAGCTTTCTTT. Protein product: CATSDPSASSNTEAFF.

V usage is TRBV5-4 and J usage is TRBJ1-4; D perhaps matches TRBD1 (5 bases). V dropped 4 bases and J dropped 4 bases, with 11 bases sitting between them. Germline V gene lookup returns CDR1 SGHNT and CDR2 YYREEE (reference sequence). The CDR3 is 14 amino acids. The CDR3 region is CASSQGNHNEKLFF. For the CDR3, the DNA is TGTGCCAGCAGCCAGGGCAACCATAATGAAAAACTGTTTTTT.